A selection of T cell receptor beta chains follows, all from one sample in a study of early T cells in non-severe SARS-CoV-2 infection. Via MiXCR, TCRdb re-called the 5' RACE reads, giving one row per CDR3 protein. The repertoire holds some 71,000 distinct CDR3 sequences, with 12% to 15% as singletons. Sequencing was carried out using whole blood. These receptors all come from an adult who was a healthcare worker with PCR-confirmed SARS-CoV-2 infection or an uninfected control (not recorded which). CDR3s include the opening cysteine and the closing phenylalanine or tryptophan. The order of the fields is D gene, J gene, clone size, V gene, CDR3 protein, CDR3 DNA. A D gene is named only where the DNA matches it firmly. Clone size is stated in some rows and not others, as once, few, many or a class when expanded.

>-|TRBJ1-4|-|TRBV19
CASSDDRRGEKLFF
TGTGCCAGTAGTGACGACAGGCGGGGAGAAAAACTGTTTTTT
>-|TRBJ1-1|few|TRBV9
CASSRATDNTEAFF
TGTGCCAGCAGTCGGGCCACCGATAACACTGAAGCTTTCTTT
>-|TRBJ1-6|many|TRBV28
CASSLTVWGNSPLHF
TGTGCCAGCAGCCTGACAGTTTGGGGCAATTCACCCCTCCACTTT
>-|TRBJ1-5|-|TRBV20-1
CSARPAGFPEYQPQHF
TGCAGTGCTAGACCCGCGGGGTTTCCGGAATATCAGCCCCAGCATTTT
>TRBD2|TRBJ2-7|many|TRBV10-2
CASSVSLAGGWNEQYF
TGCGCCAGCAGTGTTAGTCTAGCGGGGGGTTGGAACGAGCAGTACTTC
>-|TRBJ1-1|many|TRBV12-3/TRBV12-4
CASRLPGPNTEAFF
TGTGCCAGCAGGCTACCGGGCCCGAACACTGAAGCTTTCTTT
>-|TRBJ1-5|many|TRBV3-1
CASSQGHTQPQHF
TGTGCCAGCAGCCAAGGACATACTCAGCCCCAGCATTTT
>-|TRBJ2-3|many|TRBV6-6
CASSPRRGMTDTQYF
TGTGCCAGCAGCCCGAGGCGTGGCATGACAGATACGCAGTATTTT
>-|TRBJ1-4|-|TRBV29-1
CSVEDPDRPGNEKLFF
TGCAGCGTTGAAGATCCCGACAGGCCCGGTAATGAAAAACTGTTTTTT
>-|TRBJ2-5|-|TRBV3-1
CASSRELVQYF
TGTGCCAGCAGCCGGGAGTTAGTCCAGTACTTC
>TRBD1|TRBJ2-1|few|TRBV2
CASSEYPRGRIGEQFF
TGTGCCAGCAGTGAATACCCCAGGGGGCGCATCGGTGAGCAGTTCTTC
>-|TRBJ1-1|many|TRBV4-1
CASSQPQGSHAEAFF
TGCGCCAGCAGCCAGCCTCAGGGAAGTCATGCTGAAGCTTTCTTT
>-|TRBJ1-2|many|TRBV20-1
CSASTGQSWGYTF
TGCAGTGCTTCTACTGGACAGTCTTGGGGCTACACCTTC
>-|TRBJ2-1|few|TRBV9
CASSASGYGNEQFF
TGTGCCAGCAGCGCCTCAGGGTACGGGAATGAGCAGTTCTTC
>-|TRBJ1-2|few|TRBV4-3
CASSQDVASVGYGYTF
TGCGCCAGCAGCCAAGATGTGGCGAGCGTCGGCTATGGCTACACCTTC
>TRBD1|TRBJ2-7|-|TRBV12-5
CASGLGTGSREQYF
TGTGCTAGTGGTTTGGGGACAGGGTCGAGAGAGCAGTACTTC
>-|TRBJ2-7|many|TRBV9
CASSVGAGSAYEQYF
TGTGCCAGCAGCGTAGGAGCAGGTTCCGCCTACGAGCAGTACTTC
>TRBD2|TRBJ2-3|-|TRBV5-1
CASSKLAGAGDTQYF
TGCGCCAGCAGCAAGCTAGCGGGGGCGGGAGATACGCAGTATTTT
>-|TRBJ2-3|many|TRBV29-1
CSVGDSWGDTQYF
TGCAGCGTTGGCGATTCATGGGGCGATACGCAGTATTTT
>-|TRBJ1-2|-|TRBV5-1
CASSMENYGYTF
TGCGCCAGCAGCATGGAGAACTATGGCTACACCTTC
>TRBD1|TRBJ1-6|-|TRBV5-1
CASSFRDRGSPLHF
TGCGCCAGCAGCTTCCGGGACAGGGGCTCACCCCTCCACTTT
>-|TRBJ1-5|few|TRBV6-6
CAARQGNQPQHF
TGTGCCGCCCGACAGGGCAATCAGCCCCAGCATTTT
>-|TRBJ1-2|-|TRBV20-1
CSARLGGGYTF
TGCAGTGCTAGATTAGGCGGTGGCTACACCTTC
>TRBD1|TRBJ2-7|-|TRBV4-2
CASSQDTRTGDEQYF
TGTGCCAGCAGCCAAGATACCCGGACAGGGGACGAGCAGTACTTC
>TRBD1|TRBJ2-1|many|TRBV29-1
CSVDGTGMYNEQFF
TGCAGCGTTGACGGGACAGGGATGTACAATGAGCAGTTCTTC
>-|TRBJ2-3|many|TRBV6-1
CASRPHPRSEAQYF
TGTGCCAGCAGACCTCACCCCCGGTCAGAAGCGCAGTATTTT
>-|TRBJ1-2|many|TRBV4-2
CASSQDRAGKDGYTF
TGTGCCAGCAGCCAAGATCGGGCAGGGAAGGATGGCTACACCTTC
>-|TRBJ1-3|-|TRBV7-9
CASSLQKNTIYF
TGTGCCAGCAGCTTACAGAAAAACACCATATATTTT
>TRBD1|TRBJ2-1|few|TRBV28
CASSLDRVTYNEQFF
TGTGCCAGCAGCCTGGACAGGGTCACCTACAATGAGCAGTTCTTC
>-|TRBJ2-1|few|TRBV29-1
CSVEQDSNEQFF
TGCAGCGTTGAACAAGACAGCAATGAGCAGTTCTTC